This T cell receptor beta chain was documented in a study of shared clonotypes between healthy human individuals. At the level of the study: Three plates each covered CD4 naive and memory; CD8 naive two, CD8 memory one.

Measured with immunoSEQ multiplex PCR; TCRdb has only the in-frame clones, and not every one. The sample lists approximately 810,000 clones; almost 95% were seen once. The CDR3 extends over 15 amino acids. Germline-derived CDR1 and CDR2 are MNHEY and SVGAGI. Trimming took 9 bases from V and 7 from J, leaving 25 bases between them. In the naive CD8 group, cells lacked CD45RO and were positively selected for CCR7, so terminally differentiated effector memory CD45RA+ cells were left out. Material: naive CD8+ T cells sorted from blood. The receptor comes from a man in his thirties or forties in good health. The chain is built from TRBV6-5 and TRBJ2-7; D is possibly TRBD2 (6 bases). The CDR3 DNA reads as TGTGCCAGTTCCGCGCTGATGACACTAGCTCGGGAGCAGTACTTC. Translated: CASSALMTLAREQYF.